The following is a T cell receptor (beta chain) sequence with its context. The CDR3 runs to 14 residues. Germline CDR1 reads DFQATT; CDR2 reads SNEGSKA (reference sequence). V was pared by 3 bases and J by 4 bases, with 6 bases of the junction left unmatched. Per the original methods: Reference gene primer amplification gave estimated nucleated cell counts. Method: immunoSEQ multiplex PCR; TCRdb's copy keeps in-frame clones and lacks some. The D gene and trimming were derived from the DNA, and the V and J assignments and clone size from that table. The sample contains over 25,000 clones, approximately 80% of which appear only once. This entry belongs to a study of blood T cell repertoires in COVID-19. Study overall: Collection of acute and convalescent COVID-19 samples took place in the United States, Italy and Spain. Nucleic acid was either cDNA or gDNA, and it came from T cells, B-cell-depleted T cells, or PBMCs.

This chain uses TRBV20-1 with TRBJ2-3, with TRBD2 identical over 8 bases. The clonotype originates from a woman aged 80 or older with acute or convalescent COVID-19. Sequences were obtained from peripheral blood. The CDR3, as DNA: TGCAGTGCTAGTACTAGCGGAGGCGCAGATACGCAGTATTTT. This gives the protein CSASTSGGADTQYF.